The 7 T cell receptor beta chains given below trace back to one sample, sequenced in a study of T-cell memory formation after mild COVID-19. TCRdb reprocessed the 5' RACE reads via MiXCR and lists one record per CDR3 protein. In the table there are 400,000 or so distinct CDR3 sequences, about 20% of which are singletons. Sequencing input: PBMCs or a T cell subset sorted from them (not recorded which). These TCRs come from an adult woman who had mild COVID-19 (a few samples of this study predate the infection). Cell type and time point are not known.

V is TRBV2 and J is TRBJ1-1; possible D gene TRBD1, 5 bases. The V gene's germline CDR1 is SNHLY and CDR2 FYNNEI. This CDR3 spans 14 amino acids. The germline V and J ends were trimmed by 3 bases and 5 bases, with 13 bases remaining between them. The CDR3, as DNA: TGTGCCAGCAGTGAGGCAGGGAGAGATACTGAAGCTTTCTTT. This translates into CASSEAGRDTEAFF. The full variable domain, in which reference TRBV2 and TRBJ1-1 provide the parts outside the CDR3, is EPEVTQTPSHQVTQMGQEVILRCVPISNHLYFYWYRQILGQKVEFLVSFYNNEISEKSEIFDDQFSVERPDGSNFTLKIRSTKLEDSAMYFCASSEAGRDTEAFFGQGTRLTVV.

The V and J genes are TRBV12-3 or TRBV12-4 and TRBJ2-2, with a possible D match to TRBD1 (5 bases). Trimming took off 2 bases at V and 1 base at J, with 8 bases between the two ends. The CDR3 length is 15 residues. CDR3 DNA sequence: TGTGCCAGCAGTTTAAGACAGATGAACACCGGGGAGCTGTTTTTT. Protein product: CASSLRQMNTGELFF.

This clonotype came up many times. The chain is built from TRBV12-3 or TRBV12-4 and TRBJ1-1; no definite D call. Between the trimmed V and J ends, which lost 2 bases and 7 bases, there was a span of 11 bases. The CDR3 contains 13 residues. Written as DNA, the CDR3 is TGTGCCAGCAGTTTATTAACCGCAGATGAAGCTTTCTTT. Its translation is CASSLLTADEAFF.

This clonotype was observed a handful of times. The rearrangement joins TRBV7-3 to TRBJ2-2, with D perhaps TRBD2 (7 bases). V lost 8 bases and J 5 bases, leaving 15 bases between the germline ends. Per the germline V gene, CDR1 is SGHTA and CDR2 is FQGTGA. The CDR3 has 14 residues. CDR3 nucleotide sequence: TGTGCCAGCCGGGCGGGGGCCCATACCGGGGAGCTGTTTTTT. Translation gives CASRAGAHTGELFF.

The genes are TRBV3-1 and TRBJ2-1; 8 nucleotides match TRBD1. After removal of 1 base from V and 4 bases from J, the junction contained 3 bases not matched to a gene. The CDR3 has 15 amino acids. Germline CDR1 is LGHDT and CDR2 is YNNKEL (reference sequence). Written as DNA, the CDR3 is TGTGCCAGCAGCCAAGCGGGACAGGTATACAATGAGCAGTTCTTC. This gives the protein CASSQAGQVYNEQFF.

V is TRBV11-2 and J is TRBJ2-2; the D is unclear. CDR3 length: 15 amino acids. Germline loops: CDR1 SGHAT, CDR2 FQNNGV. V was shortened by 5 bases and J by 0 bases, with 10 bases between the two germline ends. This CDR3 reads CASSPASSNTGELFF. The CDR3, as DNA: TGTGCCAGCAGCCCTGCCAGCTCGAACACCGGGGAGCTGTTTTTT.

This clonotype was recorded a few times. This sequence joins TRBV12-3 or TRBV12-4 and TRBJ1-4, with TRBD1 as a possible D gene (5 bases). The CDR3 consists of 16 residues. Between the trimmed V and J ends, which lost 3 bases and 0 bases, there was a span of 11 bases. The DNA for the CDR3 is TGTGCCAGCAGTTTGGGAGCGACAGCAACTAATGAAAAACTGTTTTTT. Encoded protein: CASSLGATATNEKLFF.